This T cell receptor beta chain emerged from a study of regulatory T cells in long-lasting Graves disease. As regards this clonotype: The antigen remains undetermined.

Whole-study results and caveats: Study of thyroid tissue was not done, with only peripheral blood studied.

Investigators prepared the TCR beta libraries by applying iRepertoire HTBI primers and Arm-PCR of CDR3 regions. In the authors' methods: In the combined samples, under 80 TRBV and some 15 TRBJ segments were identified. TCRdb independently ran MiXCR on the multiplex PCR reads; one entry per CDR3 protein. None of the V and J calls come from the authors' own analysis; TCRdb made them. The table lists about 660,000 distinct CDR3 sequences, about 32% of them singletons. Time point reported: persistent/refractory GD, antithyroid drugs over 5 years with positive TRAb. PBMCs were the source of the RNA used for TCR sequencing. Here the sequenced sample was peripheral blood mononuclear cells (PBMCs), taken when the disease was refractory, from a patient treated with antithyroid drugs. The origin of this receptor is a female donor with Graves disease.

CDR3 sequence: CASSLVGTGDQPQHF. In DNA, the CDR3 is TGTGCCAGCAGTCTCGTGGGGACAGGGGATCAGCCCCAGCATTTT. The V gene is TRBV27, the J gene TRBJ1-5, with TRBD1 identical over 10 bases. From germline, CDR1 is MNHEY and CDR2 SMNVEV (reference sequence). The CDR3 totals 15 residues. The V segment lost 5 bases and the J segment 5 bases; nucleotides outside the gene matches: 6.